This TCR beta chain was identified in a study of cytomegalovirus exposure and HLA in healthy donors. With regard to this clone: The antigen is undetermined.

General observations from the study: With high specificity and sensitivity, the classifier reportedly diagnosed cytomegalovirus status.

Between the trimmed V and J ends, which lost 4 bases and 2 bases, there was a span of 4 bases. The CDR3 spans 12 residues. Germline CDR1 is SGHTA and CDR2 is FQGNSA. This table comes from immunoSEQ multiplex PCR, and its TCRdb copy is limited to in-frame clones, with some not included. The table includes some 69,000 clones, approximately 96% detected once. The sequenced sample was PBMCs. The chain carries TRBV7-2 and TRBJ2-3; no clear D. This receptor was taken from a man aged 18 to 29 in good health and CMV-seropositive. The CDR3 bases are TGTGCCAGCAGCTCCATCACAGATACGCAGTATTTT. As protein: CASSSITDTQYF.